This record looks at one T cell receptor beta chain sequence and its context. The germline V and J ends were trimmed by 1 base and 3 bases, with 10 bases remaining between them. There are 14 residues in the CDR3. Per the germline V gene, CDR1 is SGHAT and CDR2 is FQNNGV. Generated by immunoSEQ multiplex PCR, the TCRdb table keeps only in-frame clones and is missing some. This table has around 230,000 clones, approximately 87% appearing once. The data derive from a study of blood T cell repertoires in COVID-19. This sequence was found in a woman in her 70s with active or convalescent COVID-19. This chain links TRBV11-2 with TRBJ2-7; possibly TRBD2 for D (6 bases). Sequencing used peripheral blood. CDR3 sequence reads: CASSLVEGFYEQYF. The CDR3 DNA is TGTGCCAGCAGCTTAGTGGAGGGCTTCTACGAGCAGTACTTC.